This entry lists 14 T cell receptor beta chains sequenced from one sample in a study of blood T cell repertoires in COVID-19. Sequencing used immunoSEQ multiplex PCR; TCRdb keeps in-frame clones, though not all of them. Of approximately 330,000 clones in the sample, approximately 86% were seen once. Source material: peripheral blood. These receptors all come from a man aged 25 to 40 with COVID-19, enrolled during active disease.

The chain combines TRBV10-3 with TRBJ2-7; unclear D gene. The CDR3 has 15 amino acids. V was pared by 0 bases and J by 2 bases, with 11 bases between. CDR1 is ENHRY and CDR2 is SYGVKD in the germline V gene. Here the CDR3 DNA reads TGTGCCATCAGTGAGTCGAAAGCGCCCGCCTACGAGCAGTACTTC. This encodes CAISESKAPAYEQYF.

The rearrangement uses TRBV7-9 and TRBJ2-1; 8 bases align to TRBD2. Germline CDR1 SEHNR, CDR2 FQNEAQ (reference sequence). CDR3 length equals 19 residues. J gave up 4 bases and V 10 bases, and 24 bases lay outside the gene matches. CDR3: CAIESGRFVPPYQYNEQFF. For the CDR3, the DNA is TGTGCCATTGAGAGCGGGAGATTTGTCCCACCCTACCAATACAATGAGCAGTTCTTC.

The rearrangement joins TRBV7-6 to TRBJ2-1; no definite D call. Germline V gives CDR1 SGHVS, CDR2 FNYEAQ. Trimming pared 5 bases from V and 0 bases from J, leaving 14 bases between. The CDR3 is 16 amino acids. CDR3 coding DNA: TGTGCCAGCAGCCTCGACTCCGCAAGCTCCTACAATGAGCAGTTCTTC. Amino acids: CASSLDSASSYNEQFF.

This clone was found a few times. V usage is TRBV6-1 and J usage is TRBJ2-7; 8 positions agree with TRBD1. Germline V lookup: CDR1 MNHNS, CDR2 SASEGT. V lost 3 bases to trimming and J lost 6 bases; unmatched junction nucleotides: 10. The CDR3 extends over 15 amino acids. The CDR3 spells CASSERGQEPSEQYF. CDR3 nucleotide sequence: TGTGCCAGCAGTGAGCGGGGACAGGAGCCCTCCGAGCAGTACTTC.

The DNA of the CDR3 is TGTGCCACCAGCAAGGGACAGGTAGGCAATGAGCAGTTCTTC. The encoded protein is CATSKGQVGNEQFF. The genes are TRBV15 and TRBJ2-1; TRBD1 matches 8 bases. Germline assignment: CDR1 LNHNV and CDR2 YYDKDF (reference sequence). The J segment lost 6 bases and the V segment lost 4 bases, leaving 5 bases of the junction unmatched. The CDR3 is made up of 14 amino acids.

The chain is built from TRBV18 and TRBJ1-5; 8 nucleotides match TRBD1. Per germline, CDR1 KGHSH and CDR2 LQKENI. V was clipped by 1 base and J by 7 bases; unmatched bases: 6. The CDR3 length is 15 residues. Here the CDR3 reads CASSPQQGAKQPQHF. For the CDR3, the DNA is TGTGCCAGCTCACCACAGCAGGGGGCGAAGCAGCCCCAGCATTTT.

The chain combines TRBV10-3 with TRBJ1-3; no clear D gene. CDR1 ENHRY and CDR2 SYGVKD come from the germline V gene. This CDR3 is 17 amino acids long. Trimming took 0 bases from V and 5 from J, leaving 17 bases between them. CDR3 amino acids: CAISESSDLRQRNTIYF. For the CDR3, the DNA is TGTGCCATCAGTGAGTCATCCGATTTGAGGCAGAGAAACACCATATATTTT.

The chain joins TRBV7-9 to TRBJ1-2; 7 bases fit TRBD1. The germline gives CDR1 SEHNR, CDR2 FQNEAQ (reference sequence). The CDR3 contains 13 residues. J gave up 3 bases and V 4 bases, and 2 bases lay outside the gene matches. CDR3 residues: CASSWGTDYGYTF. CDR3 nucleotide sequence: TGTGCCAGCAGCTGGGGGACAGACTATGGCTACACCTTC.

Turning to this clone: Other DNA sequences within the sample encode an identical CDR3. The genes are TRBV7-3 and TRBJ2-1; maybe TRBD2 (6 bases). V lost 5 bases and J lost 1, with 9 bases in between. The CDR3 has 14 residues. Germline CDR1 reads SGHTA; CDR2 reads FQGTGA. CDR3 region: CASSPGGSYNEQFF. The CDR3 nucleotides are TGTGCCAGCAGCCCTGGGGGGTCCTACAATGAGCAGTTCTTC. Looking up the rest from reference TRBV7-3 and TRBJ2-1 gives the full variable domain: GAGVSQTPSNKVTEKGKYVELRCDPISGHTALYWYRQSLGQGPEFLIYFQGTGAADDSGLPNDRFFAVRPEGSVSTLKIQRTERGDSAVYLCASSPGGSYNEQFFGPGTRLTVL.

CDR3 sequence reads: CASSPRDRDPGAYNEQFF. CDR3 coding DNA: TGTGCCAGCAGCCCCCGGGACAGGGATCCGGGGGCCTACAATGAGCAGTTCTTC. The chain has TRBV21-1 and TRBJ2-1; the table's D call TRBD1 went unverified against the DNA. TRBV21-1 is given as a pseudogene. CDR3 length equals 18 residues.

The chain uses TRBV7-8 and TRBJ1-2, with no clear D. Germline CDR1 reads SGHVS; CDR2 reads FQNEAQ. The CDR3 contains 14 residues. The V end was cut by 0 bases, the J end by 3 bases, with 8 bases between. CDR3 sequence reads: CASSLATADYGYTF. The CDR3 region has the DNA TGTGCCAGCAGCTTAGCAACGGCGGACTATGGCTACACCTTC.

The chain recombines TRBV5-1 with TRBJ2-1, with 11 bases matching TRBD2. Germline V gene data show CDR1 as SGHRS and CDR2 as YFSETQ. The junction had 6 bases not matched to a gene; V was cut back by 4 bases and J by 6 bases. This CDR3 spans 15 amino acids. In DNA form, the CDR3 reads TGCGCCAGCAGCCTGGGACTAGCGGCTATCAATGAGCAGTTCTTC. Its translation: CASSLGLAAINEQFF.

The V call is TRBV9, the J call TRBJ2-6; tentative D call: TRBD1 (5 bases). V lost 4 bases and J lost 1, with 24 bases in between. The CDR3 is made up of 20 amino acids. CDR1 and CDR2 (germline): SGDLS, YYNGEE. As DNA, the CDR3 is TGTGCCAGCAGCTGGACCGACAGCCTTATACCGCCTTCTGGGGCCAACGTCCTGACTTTC. Its translation: CASSWTDSLIPPSGANVLTF.

The rearrangement uses TRBV7-9 and TRBJ1-4, with TRBD1 identical over 8 bases. The CDR3 has 14 residues. Germline CDR1 reads SEHNR; CDR2 reads FQNEAQ (reference sequence). J lost 8 bases, V lost 3 bases, and 5 bases had no gene match. CDR3 protein: CASSFQGALEKLFF. In nucleotides, the CDR3 is TGTGCCAGCAGCTTTCAGGGGGCGCTGGAAAAACTGTTTTTT.